The TCR beta chain described here comes from a study of Graves' ophthalmopathy and Graves' hyperthyroidism. The authors amplified TCR beta CDR3 regions, and they did so from RNA transcripts for repertoire sequencing. HTBI-primed RT-PCR formed the first round, and a multiplex PCR formed the second. MiXCR was run by TCRdb on the multiplex PCR reads, yielding one entry per CDR3 protein. The sample has roughly 480,000 distinct CDR3 sequences; approximately 14% are singletons. Specimen: blood. The receptor was derived from a woman aged 25 to 39 with Graves' ophthalmopathy.

CDR3 DNA sequence: TGTGCCAGCAGCCAAGCCCTGAGGGACACTGAAGCTTTCTTT. Protein sequence: CASSQALRDTEAFF. J is TRBJ1-1 and V is TRBV3-1; D is unclear. Per the germline V gene, CDR1 is LGHDT and CDR2 is YNNKEL (reference sequence). Trimming cost V 1 base and J 3 bases, with 9 bases left between them. The CDR3 loop spans 14 amino acids. The whole variable domain, filled in from reference TRBV3-1 and TRBJ1-1, reads DTAVSQTPKYLVTQMGNDKSIKCEQNLGHDTMYWYKQDSKKFLKIMFSYNNKELIINETVPNRFSPKSPDKAHLNLHINSLELGDSAVYFCASSQALRDTEAFFGQGTRLTVV.